These 4 T cell receptor beta chains share one sample of origin, sequenced in a study of beta chain features in type 1 diabetes. Isolated RNA was reverse transcribed in full, so expressed TCRB transcripts were sequenced. The assay was immunoSEQ multiplex PCR, and TCRdb's table has in-frame clones only and misses some. Of 900,000 or so clones in the sample, about 17% were seen once. Source material: naive CD4+ T cells from blood. Receptors originate from a woman aged 18-29 years in good health.

The rearrangement links TRBV14 to TRBJ2-2; no definite D call. The CDR3 is made up of 15 amino acids. With 0 bases removed from V and 4 bases from J, the gap between germline ends came to 9 bases. Germline loops: CDR1 SGHDN, CDR2 FVKESK. In DNA form, the CDR3 reads TGTGCCAGCAGCCAAGATAGGGCGTTCACCGGGGAGCTGTTTTTT. Encoded protein: CASSQDRAFTGELFF.

In its sample, this clone was seen a few times. The chain uses TRBV18 and TRBJ2-1; D might be TRBD2 (6 bases). Germline CDR1 reads KGHSH; CDR2 reads LQKENI. V was clipped by 3 bases and J by 8 bases, with 20 bases between them. The CDR3 runs 16 residues. CDR3: CASSPLLAPLVDEQFF. The CDR3 DNA reads as TGTGCCAGCTCACCGCTACTAGCACCACTCGTGGATGAGCAGTTCTTC.

This clone showed up just a few times. The gene calls are TRBV10-2 and TRBJ2-1; TRBD2 aligns across 9 bases. Germline CDR1 and CDR2: WSHSY and SAAADI. Trimming at V came to 2 bases and at J to 7 bases, leaving 6 bases not matched to a gene. The CDR3 spans 15 residues. CDR3 nucleotides: TGCGCCAGCAGTGAGCTAGCGGGACGTCGGAATGAGCAGTTCTTC. Translating gives CASSELAGRRNEQFF.

This clone was detected a few times. V gene TRBV28 combines with J gene TRBJ1-5, with a weak D call TRBD1 (5 bases). Germline V gene lookup returns CDR1 MDHEN and CDR2 SYDVKM. The CDR3 has 19 residues. The V and J ends lost 3 bases and 3 bases respectively, with 24 bases between them. The CDR3 DNA reads TGTGCCAGCAGTTTTCGCGGCTCCTCACGACGGGGCCCCAATCAGCCCCAGCATTTT. Translation: CASSFRGSSRRGPNQPQHF.